This T cell receptor (beta chain) was captured by sequencing in a study of T-cell reconstitution after alpha-beta-depleted transplantation in children (dated by TCRdb to 2015 to 2016). The study in broad terms: Using TCR repertoire profiling, the study followed T-cell immune reconstitution in a quantitative way in children after TCRalphabeta/CD19-depleted allogeneic hematopoietic cell transplantation.

Of note for this clonotype: The antigen it binds to is not known. Per-nucleotide qualities are absent, and no much larger clonotype sits a single base away.

Receptor libraries were prepared by PCR. TCRdb names Illumina HiSeq 2500 as the instrument used. To normalize quantification of the TCRbeta repertoire, the TCR libraries were built with molecular barcoding that relied on unique molecular identifiers. The public sequencing data were trimmed at Q25 with fastp and processed into clonotypes with MiXCR by TCRdb, which kept only in-frame beta chains. Rows merge per CDR3 protein into single entries with the most common DNA and genes. The sample table holds around 490,000 distinct CDR3 sequences, of which roughly 11% were seen once. The biggest ten clones account for 14% of the sample. The treatment or condition label, as the study defines it: allogeneic hematopoietic cell transplantation with graft depleted of TCRalphabeta T cells and CD19 B cells. TCRalphabeta/CD19-depleted allogeneic hematopoietic cell grafts were given to the transplant recipients, all of whom were children.

What the study reported, not specific to this receptor: In some patients, high TCRbeta diversity at day 60 was attributed to recipient T cells and intrathymic progenitors that had survived conditioning. The apparently early recovery of alphabetaT-cell counts about two months after transplant reportedly depended on only several hundred rapidly expanded clones that came from non-depleted graft cells. Over the following months the frequencies of hyperexpanded clones went down, and after one year T-cell counts and TCRbeta diversity were mostly credited to newly produced T cells.

V is pruned by 6 bases and J by 5 bases, leaving 11 bases of the junction without a gene match. The cysteine opens and the valine closes a CDR3 of 15 amino acids. The only DNA kept is the CDR3, 45 bases in frame from the first base. CDR1 and CDR2, per the germline V gene, are MNHEY and SVGEGT. The rearranged chain carries TRBV6-2 or TRBV6-3 and TRBJ2-7; 9 bases in between match TRBD2. The clonotype comes from a female patient between 2 and 15 years old who had a stem cell transplant for aplastic anemia, so the T cells may come from the graft donor. The material sequenced was PBMCs, mostly from graft donor cells, taken 180 days after TCRalphabeta/CD19-depleted stem cell transplant. The sequence in DNA is TGTGCCAGCAGCCTGCCCTATAGCGGGAGAAACGAGCAGTACGTC. This gives the protein CASSLPYSGRNEQYV.